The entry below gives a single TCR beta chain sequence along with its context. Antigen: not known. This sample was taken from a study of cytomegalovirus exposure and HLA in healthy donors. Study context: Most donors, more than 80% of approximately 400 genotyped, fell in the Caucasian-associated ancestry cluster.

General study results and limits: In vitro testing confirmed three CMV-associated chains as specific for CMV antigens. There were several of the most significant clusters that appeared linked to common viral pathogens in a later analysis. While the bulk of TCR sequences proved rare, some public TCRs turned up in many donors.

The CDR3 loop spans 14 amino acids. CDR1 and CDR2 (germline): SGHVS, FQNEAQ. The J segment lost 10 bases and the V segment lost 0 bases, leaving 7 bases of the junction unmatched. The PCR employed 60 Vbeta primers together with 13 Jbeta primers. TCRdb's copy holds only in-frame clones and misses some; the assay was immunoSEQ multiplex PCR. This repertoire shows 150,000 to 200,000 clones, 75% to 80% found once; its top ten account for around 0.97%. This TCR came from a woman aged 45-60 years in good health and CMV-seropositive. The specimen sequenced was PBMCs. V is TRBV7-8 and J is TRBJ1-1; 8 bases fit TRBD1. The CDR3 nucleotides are TGTGCCAGCAGCTTAGCAGGACAGGGCCATTCAGCTTTCTTT. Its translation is CASSLAGQGHSAFF. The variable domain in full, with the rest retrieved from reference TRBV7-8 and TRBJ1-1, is GAGVSQSPRYKVAKRGQDVALRCDPISGHVSLFWYQQALGQGPEFLTYFQNEAQLDKSGLPSDRFFAERPEGSVSTLKIQRTQQEDSAVYLCASSLAGQGHSAFFGQGTRLTVV.